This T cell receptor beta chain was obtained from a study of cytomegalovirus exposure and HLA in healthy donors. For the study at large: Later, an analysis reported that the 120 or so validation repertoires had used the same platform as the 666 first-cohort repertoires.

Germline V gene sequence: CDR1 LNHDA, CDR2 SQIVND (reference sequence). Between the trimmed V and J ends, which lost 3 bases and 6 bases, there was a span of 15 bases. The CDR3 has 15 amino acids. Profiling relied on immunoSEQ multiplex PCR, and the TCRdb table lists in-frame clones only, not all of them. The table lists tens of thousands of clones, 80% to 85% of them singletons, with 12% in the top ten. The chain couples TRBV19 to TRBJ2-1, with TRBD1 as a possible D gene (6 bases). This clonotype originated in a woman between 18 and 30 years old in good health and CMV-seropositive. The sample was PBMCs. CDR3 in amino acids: CASSIGQIRGNEQFF. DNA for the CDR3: TGTGCCAGTAGTATTGGACAGATACGAGGCAATGAGCAGTTCTTC.